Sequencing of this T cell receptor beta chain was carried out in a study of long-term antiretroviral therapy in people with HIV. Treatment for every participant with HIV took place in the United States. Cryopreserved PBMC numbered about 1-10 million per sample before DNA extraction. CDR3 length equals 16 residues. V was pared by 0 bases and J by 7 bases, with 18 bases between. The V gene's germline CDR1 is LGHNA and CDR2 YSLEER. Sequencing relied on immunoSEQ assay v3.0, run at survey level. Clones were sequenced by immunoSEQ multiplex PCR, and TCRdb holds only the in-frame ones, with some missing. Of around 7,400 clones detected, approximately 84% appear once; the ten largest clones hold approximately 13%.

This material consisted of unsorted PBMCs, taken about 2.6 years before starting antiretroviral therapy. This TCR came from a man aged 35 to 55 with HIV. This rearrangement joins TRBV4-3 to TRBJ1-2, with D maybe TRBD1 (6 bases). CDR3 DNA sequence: TGCGCCAGCAGCCAAGATTTCGATACAGGGACGGCTGGCTACACCTTC. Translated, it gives CASSQDFDTGTAGYTF.